Included here is one TCR beta chain sequence, with context. The clone's antigen remains unknown. Base qualities were left out, and no much larger clone turns up one base away. Using the deep immunoSEQ assay, multiplex PCR amplified TCR CDR3 regions from genomic DNA. Extracted genomic DNA from each cell subset was distributed evenly across all wells of several immunoSEQ 96-well plates, and each plate was treated as a replicate. Each replicate PCR for sorted subsets received about 180 ng genomic DNA, equal to roughly 30,000 T cell genomes. The purified libraries were quantified using a Qubit 3.0 fluorometer, sized with a Bioanalyzer 2100, and then quantified again using the KAPA Library Quantification kit. Each immunoSEQ 96-well plate was sequenced on its own single-read 150-cycle Illumina NextSeq 550 flow cell. Per the original workflow: The immunoSEQ output contained only junctional sequences without quality scores, so filtering could not match that applied to full-length reads. To assign V/J genes and CDR3, sequences were annotated using PyIR, a Python wrapper for IgBLAST v1.9, with IMGT germline references. Reads were filtered out if the reads had weak V/J assignments (E-value above 1e-6), no CDR3, stop codons, out-of-frame junctions, or ambiguous translated residues. V3J clonotypes were defined as sequences sharing an identical inferred V gene, J gene, and CDR3 amino acid sequence. To compute the percentage overlap between repertoires, the number of shared unique clonotypes was divided by the size of the smaller repertoire. Three approaches were used to assess repertoire richness: RTK rarefaction, the Chao1 estimator, and Recon v2.1 estimates of unobserved clonotypes. Generation probabilities for all TCRbeta clonotypes obtained by the gDNA method from a handful of donors were computed using OLGA. TCRdb mirrors the immuneACCESS table, restricted to in-frame sequences. Some clones are absent from its copies; in checked studies, under half trace to an unresolved V gene, and the reason for the others is unknown. That table is the source of V, J and clone size, and D and trimming were worked out from the DNA. The sample data list 1,400,000 or so clones, and approximately 98.5% of these were observed just once. 0.36% of the sample comes from the top ten.

Donors were healthy HIV-negative adults with no recently reported acute infections or vaccinations. Only Caucasian adults living in Nashville, Tennessee, USA were represented among the donors. CD4+ T cells were enriched through magnetic negative selection, after which naive cells were positively selected on CD45RA and the remaining negative fraction served as the memory subset. After blood collection by leukapheresis, PBMCs were isolated using Ficoll-Histopaque density gradient centrifugation and then cryopreserved in the vapor phase of liquid nitrogen. Purity and quantity of every magnetically sorted T cell population were checked by analytical flow cytometry. Each sorted fraction had its genomic DNA isolated and then quantified by UV absorbance on a Nanodrop 2000c. The record originates from a study of shared clonotypes between healthy human individuals (dated by TCRdb to 2020 to 2021). A note on the overall study: A couple of women and a few men aged 18 to 49 years were included in the cohort. Libraries were prepared and TCR repertoires were sequenced by different laboratories using diverse techniques, in order to increase sequencing depth and limit assay-specific biases. Per donor, leukapheresis produced somewhere between about 0.9 and 9.5 billion PBMCs. For each donor, CD4 naive and CD4 memory were each run on three plates, CD8 naive on two plates, and CD8 memory on one plate. The study deeply sequenced blood TCR repertoires of five healthy adults to estimate repertoire size and the extent of clonotype sharing between individuals.

What the study reported, not specific to this receptor: Because the study included only a small number of donors, the genetic and exposure-history diversity represented was limited. Higher generation probabilities were observed for clonotypes shared by all four sorted-subset donors than for non-shared clonotypes. Across a few donors, roughly 5.1% of naive CD4, over 3% of naive CD8, about 2% of memory CD4, and approximately 0.42% of memory CD8 clonotypes were shared. Rarefaction of sorted-subset datasets indicated incomplete sequencing despite the large sequencing depth. Pairwise subsampling led to the expectation that sequencing depth would affect the degree of clonotype sharing among donors. Naive subsets generally had larger estimated clonotype richness than memory subsets. Sampling was restricted to blood, and TCR repertoires in tissue are likely to differ from TCR repertoires in blood.

The TCR sequence derives from a man younger than 40 in good health. The source material was naive CD4+ T cells sorted from blood. What the cell subset or site label conveys for this sample: CD45RA+ positively selected.

The CDR3 region: CASSLAVVQETQYF. The DNA reads as follows: TGTGCCAGCAGCCTCGCGGTGGTTCAAGAGACCCAGTACTTC. The rearranged chain carries TRBV5-4 and TRBJ2-5; the D gene is unclear. The germline V gene (reference sequence) supplies CDR1 SGHNT and CDR2 YYREEE. The CDR3 covers 14 residues, taking in both the cysteine and the phenylalanine. Only the CDR3 portion is preserved as DNA: 42 bases, with reading frame beginning at the first base. V is clipped by 4 bases and J by 2 bases, and the sequence between their germline boundaries is 12 bases long.